Below, 17 T cell receptor beta chains from the same sample are listed, as sequenced in a study of T cells in Graves' hyperthyroidism and ophthalmopathy. Amplification of TCR beta CDR3 regions used RNA as the template. An initial round of RT-PCR targeting the TCR CDR3 relied on the HTBI primer set. TCRdb used MiXCR to reprocess the multiplex PCR reads, holding one entry per CDR3 protein. This table has 300,000 to 350,000 distinct CDR3 sequences, roughly 15% appearing once. Sequencing used blood. These receptors all stem from a man younger than 40 with Graves' hyperthyroidism.

This clonotype has only a few counts. The chain has TRBV27 and TRBJ1-4, with TRBD1 matching 7 bases. The CDR3 has 14 amino acids. Germline CDR1 MNHEY, CDR2 SMNVEV (reference sequence). V lost 5 bases to trimming and J lost 5 bases; unmatched junction nucleotides: 5. The CDR3 loop is CASSRQGANEKLFF. The CDR3 nucleotides read TGTGCCAGCAGTCGACAGGGTGCAAATGAAAAACTGTTTTTT.

The table lists this clonotype with many counts. The chain employs TRBV12-3 or TRBV12-4 and TRBJ2-3; TRBD2 matches 9 bases. Trimming at V came to 2 bases and at J to 4 bases, leaving 10 bases not matched to a gene. There are 17 residues in the CDR3. CDR3 bases: TGTGCCAGCAGTTTAACAGCGAAGGCGGGAGGGCCAGATACGCAGTATTTT. As protein: CASSLTAKAGGPDTQYF.

Many counts were recorded for this clonotype. The J gene is TRBJ2-1, the V gene TRBV24-1, with D possibly being TRBD1 or TRBD2 (5 bases each). With 4 bases removed from V and 11 bases from J, the gap between germline ends came to 17 bases. The germline gives CDR1 KGHDR, CDR2 SFDVKD. This CDR3 has 14 amino acids. The CDR3 region has the DNA TGTGCCACCAGTGAGGCCGGGACCTACAAGAAGCAGTTCTTC. Protein product: CATSEAGTYKKQFF.

Only one count was recorded for this clonotype. A read error may be the cause here, since a much bigger clone is one base away. This chain links TRBV2 with TRBJ1-1; 7 nucleotides match TRBD1. CDR3 length equals 13 residues. Germline V lookup: CDR1 SNHLY, CDR2 FYNNEI. Written as DNA, the CDR3 is TGTGCTACCAGGGAAGGGGGCTCCAGTGAAGCTTTCTTT. Translation gives CATREGGSSEAFF.

The sample holds many counts of this clonotype. The V call is TRBV11-2, the J call TRBJ2-3; D perhaps matches TRBD2 (6 bases). Trimming left V 3 bases short and J 2 bases short, with 12 bases between. Germline CDR1 SGHAT, CDR2 FQNNGV. The CDR3 runs 15 residues. The CDR3 DNA reads as TGTGCCAGCAGCTTGTCCAGCGGGCCCACAGATACGCAGTATTTT. This gives the protein CASSLSSGPTDTQYF.

This clonotype was counted ten times or more. The chain couples TRBV3-1 to TRBJ1-2, with TRBD1 as a possible D gene (6 bases). This CDR3 is 14 amino acids long. The germline gives CDR1 LGHDT, CDR2 YNNKEL (reference sequence). Between the trimmed V and J ends, which lost 4 bases and 7 bases, there was a span of 16 bases. CDR3 region: CASSLEQTGFGYTF. The CDR3 DNA reads as TGTGCCAGCAGCCTAGAACAGACAGGTTTTGGCTACACCTTC.

This clonotype was seen ten or more times. This chain links TRBV5-1 with TRBJ2-7; TRBD1 matches at 8 bases. Germline trimming cut 4 bases from V and 0 bases from J; bases unmatched to any gene: 9. The germline V gene encodes CDR1 SGHRS and CDR2 YFSETQ. There are 16 residues in the CDR3. For the CDR3, the DNA is TGCGCCAGCAGCCCTGGGCGGACAGGGCTCTCCTACGAGCAGTACTTC. Amino acids: CASSPGRTGLSYEQYF.

This clonotype was detected many times. The chain is built from TRBV3-1 and TRBJ1-5; TRBD1 matches 10 bases. The CDR3 is made up of 16 amino acids. The germline gives CDR1 LGHDT, CDR2 YNNKEL (reference sequence). After removal of 2 bases from V and 6 bases from J, the junction contained 7 bases not matched to a gene. The CDR3 region is CASSQTGTGEGQPQHF. For the CDR3, the DNA is TGTGCCAGCAGCCAAACCGGGACAGGGGAGGGTCAGCCCCAGCATTTT.

This clonotype was recorded many times. V usage is TRBV5-5 and J usage is TRBJ2-1; D possibly corresponds to TRBD2 (7 bases). Trimming removed 0 bases from V and 4 bases from J, with 11 bases in between. CDR3 length: 15 residues. Germline CDR1 is SGHKS and CDR2 is YYEKEE (reference sequence). This chain's CDR3 is CASSLAGGAYNEQFF. In DNA, the CDR3 is TGTGCCAGCAGCTTGGCGGGGGGCGCATACAATGAGCAGTTCTTC.

This clonotype was recorded many times. The genes are TRBV12-3 or TRBV12-4 and TRBJ2-6; D may correspond to TRBD1 or TRBD2 (5 bases each). The CDR3 spans 17 residues. V was trimmed by 3 bases and J by 0 bases, leaving 12 bases between them. The CDR3 coding sequence is TGTGCCAGCAGTTTTCTAGGGACCATCTCTGGGGCCAACGTCCTGACTTTC. This codes for CASSFLGTISGANVLTF.

This clonotype appeared many times. The chain recombines TRBV24-1 with TRBJ2-1; 8 bases agree with TRBD1. Per germline, CDR1 KGHDR and CDR2 SFDVKD. This CDR3 spans 14 amino acids. The V and J ends lost 3 bases and 5 bases, in that order; junction bases with no gene match: 2. The CDR3 here is CATSDPTGDNEQFF. CDR3 nucleotide sequence: TGTGCCACCAGTGATCCGACAGGGGACAATGAGCAGTTCTTC.

This clonotype came up many times. The chain is built from TRBV11-1 and TRBJ2-7, with D perhaps TRBD1 (5 bases). This CDR3 comprises 14 residues. CDR1 SGHAT and CDR2 FQDESV come from the germline V gene (reference sequence). Trimming left V 5 bases short and J 3 bases short, with 14 bases between. The CDR3 is CASSPRRTIYEQYF. The CDR3 nucleotides read TGTGCCAGCAGCCCACGTAGGACAATCTACGAGCAGTACTTC.

This chain joins TRBV10-3 and TRBJ2-2; weak D call: TRBD1 (6 bases). The CDR3 is made up of 12 amino acids. Germline CDR1 reads ENHRY; CDR2 reads SYGVKD. Trimming pared 7 bases from V and 6 bases from J, leaving 9 bases between. Here the CDR3 reads CAIMGAAGELFF. In nucleotides, the CDR3 is TGTGCCATCATGGGGGCGGCCGGGGAGCTGTTTTTT.

This clonotype has more than one count but fewer than ten. This sequence joins TRBV24-1 and TRBJ2-2; perhaps TRBD2 as D (5 bases). The CDR3 is 18 residues long. Germline CDR1 and CDR2: KGHDR and SFDVKD. V was shortened by 4 bases and J by 6 bases, with 23 bases between the two germline ends. The CDR3 sequence: CATSENYNGPLGAGELFF. The DNA for the CDR3 is TGTGCCACCAGTGAAAATTATAACGGGCCACTCGGGGCCGGGGAGCTGTTTTTT.

This clonotype was detected ten times or more. The J gene is TRBJ2-7, the V gene TRBV12-3 or TRBV12-4; D gene ambiguous. Trimming cost V 2 bases and J 6 bases, with 8 bases left between them. This CDR3 region has 12 residues. The CDR3 here is CASSLLGFEQYF. The CDR3 bases are TGTGCCAGCAGTTTACTGGGATTCGAGCAGTACTTC.

The gene calls are TRBV14 and TRBJ2-7, with D possibly TRBD1 on 7 matching bases. The CDR3 runs 18 residues. The V end lost 0 bases, the J end lost 3 bases, and 21 bases lay between the germline ends. The V gene's germline CDR1 is SGHDN and CDR2 FVKESK. The CDR3 coding sequence is TGTGCCAGCAGCCAAGAAAGGGGGCTAGCGAACCTCAACTACGAGCAGTACTTC. Translation gives CASSQERGLANLNYEQYF.

This clonotype was seen many times. The chain uses TRBV20-1 and TRBJ2-1; no reliable D call. Trimming pared 2 bases from V and 4 bases from J, leaving 9 bases between. Germline loops: CDR1 DFQATT, CDR2 SNEGSKA (reference sequence). The CDR3 totals 13 residues. CDR3 sequence reads: CSARPGPYNEQFF. CDR3 DNA sequence: TGCAGTGCTAGACCCGGTCCGTACAATGAGCAGTTCTTC.